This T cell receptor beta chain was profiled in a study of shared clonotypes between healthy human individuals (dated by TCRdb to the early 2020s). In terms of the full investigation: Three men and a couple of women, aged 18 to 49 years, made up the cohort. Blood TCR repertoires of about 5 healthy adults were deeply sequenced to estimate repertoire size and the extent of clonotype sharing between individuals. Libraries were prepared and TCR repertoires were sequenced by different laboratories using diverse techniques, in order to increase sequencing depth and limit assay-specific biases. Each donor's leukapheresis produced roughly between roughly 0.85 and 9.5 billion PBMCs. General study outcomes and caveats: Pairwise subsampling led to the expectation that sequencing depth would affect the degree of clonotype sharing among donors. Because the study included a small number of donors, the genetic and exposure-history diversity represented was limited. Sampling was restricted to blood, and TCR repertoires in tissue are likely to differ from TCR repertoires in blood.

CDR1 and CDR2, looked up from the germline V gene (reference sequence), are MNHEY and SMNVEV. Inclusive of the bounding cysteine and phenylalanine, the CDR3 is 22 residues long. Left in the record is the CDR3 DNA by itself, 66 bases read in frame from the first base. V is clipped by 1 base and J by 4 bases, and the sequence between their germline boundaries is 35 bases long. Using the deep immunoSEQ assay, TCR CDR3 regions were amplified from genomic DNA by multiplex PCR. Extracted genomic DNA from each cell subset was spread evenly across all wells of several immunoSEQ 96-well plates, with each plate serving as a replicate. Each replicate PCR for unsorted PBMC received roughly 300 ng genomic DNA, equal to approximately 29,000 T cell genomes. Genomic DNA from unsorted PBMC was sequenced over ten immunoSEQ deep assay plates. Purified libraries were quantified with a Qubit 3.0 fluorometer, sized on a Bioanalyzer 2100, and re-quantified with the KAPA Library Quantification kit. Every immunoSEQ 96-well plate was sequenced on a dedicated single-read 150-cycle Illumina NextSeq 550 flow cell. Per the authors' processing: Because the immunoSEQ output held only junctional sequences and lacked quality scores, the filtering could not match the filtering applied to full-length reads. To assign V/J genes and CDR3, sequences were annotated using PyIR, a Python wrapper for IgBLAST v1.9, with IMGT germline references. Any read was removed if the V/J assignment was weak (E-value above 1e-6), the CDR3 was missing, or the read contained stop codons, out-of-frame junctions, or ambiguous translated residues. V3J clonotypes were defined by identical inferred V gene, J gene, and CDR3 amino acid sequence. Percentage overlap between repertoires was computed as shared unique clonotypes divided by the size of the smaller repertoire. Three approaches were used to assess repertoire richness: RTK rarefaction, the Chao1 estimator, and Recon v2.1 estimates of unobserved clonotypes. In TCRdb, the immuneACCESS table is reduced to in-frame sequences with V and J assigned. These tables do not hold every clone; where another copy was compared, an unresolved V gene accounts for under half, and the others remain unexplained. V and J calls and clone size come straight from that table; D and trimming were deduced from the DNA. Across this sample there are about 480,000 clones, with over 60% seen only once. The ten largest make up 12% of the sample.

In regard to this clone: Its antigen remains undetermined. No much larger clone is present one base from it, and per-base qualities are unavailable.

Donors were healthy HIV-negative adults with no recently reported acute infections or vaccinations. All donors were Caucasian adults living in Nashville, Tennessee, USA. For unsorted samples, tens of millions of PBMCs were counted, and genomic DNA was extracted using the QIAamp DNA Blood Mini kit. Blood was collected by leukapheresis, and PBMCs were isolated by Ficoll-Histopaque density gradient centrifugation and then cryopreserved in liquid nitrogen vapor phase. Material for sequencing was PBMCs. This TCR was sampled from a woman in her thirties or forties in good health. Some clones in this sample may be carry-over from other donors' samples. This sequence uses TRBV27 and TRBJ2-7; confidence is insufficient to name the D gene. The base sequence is TGTGCCAGCAGTTTATACCAGCGAGCTATCTTTCATACGAGCCAAATTCCATACGAGCAGTACTTC. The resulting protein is CASSLYQRAIFHTSQIPYEQYF.